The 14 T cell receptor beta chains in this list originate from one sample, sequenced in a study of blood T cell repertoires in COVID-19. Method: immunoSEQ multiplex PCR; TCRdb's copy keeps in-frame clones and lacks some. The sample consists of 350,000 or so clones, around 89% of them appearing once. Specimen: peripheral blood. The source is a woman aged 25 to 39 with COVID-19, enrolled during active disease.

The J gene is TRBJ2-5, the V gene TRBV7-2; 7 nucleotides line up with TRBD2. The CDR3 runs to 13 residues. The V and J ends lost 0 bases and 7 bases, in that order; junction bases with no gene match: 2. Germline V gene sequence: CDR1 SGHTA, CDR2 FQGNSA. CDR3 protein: CASSLAPSGTQYF. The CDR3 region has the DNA TGTGCCAGCAGCTTAGCCCCTAGCGGGACCCAGTACTTC.

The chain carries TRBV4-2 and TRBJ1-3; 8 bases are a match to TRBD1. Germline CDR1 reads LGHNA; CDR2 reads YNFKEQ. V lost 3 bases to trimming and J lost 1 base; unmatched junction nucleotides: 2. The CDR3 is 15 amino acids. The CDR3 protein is CASSQTGESGNTIYF. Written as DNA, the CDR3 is TGTGCCAGCAGCCAGACAGGGGAGTCTGGAAACACCATATATTTT.

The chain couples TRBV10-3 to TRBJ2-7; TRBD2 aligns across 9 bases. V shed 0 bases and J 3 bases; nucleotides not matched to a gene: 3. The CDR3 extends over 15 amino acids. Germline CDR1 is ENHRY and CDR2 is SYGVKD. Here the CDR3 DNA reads TGTGCCATCAGTGAGTCCAGCGGGGGGCGCTACGAGCAGTACGTC. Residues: CAISESSGGRYEQYV.

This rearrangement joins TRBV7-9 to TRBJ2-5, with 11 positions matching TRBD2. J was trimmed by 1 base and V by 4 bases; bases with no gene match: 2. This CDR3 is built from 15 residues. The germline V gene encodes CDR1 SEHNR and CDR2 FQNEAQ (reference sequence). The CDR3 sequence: CASSSSGGTQETQYF. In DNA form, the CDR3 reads TGTGCCAGCAGCTCTAGCGGGGGGACCCAAGAGACCCAGTACTTC.

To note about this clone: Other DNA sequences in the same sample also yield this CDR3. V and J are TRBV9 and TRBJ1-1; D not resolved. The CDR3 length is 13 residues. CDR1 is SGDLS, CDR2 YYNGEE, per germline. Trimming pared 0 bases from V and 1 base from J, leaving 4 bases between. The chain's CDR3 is CASSVARNTEAFF. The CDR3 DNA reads TGTGCCAGCAGCGTAGCCAGGAACACTGAAGCTTTCTTT.

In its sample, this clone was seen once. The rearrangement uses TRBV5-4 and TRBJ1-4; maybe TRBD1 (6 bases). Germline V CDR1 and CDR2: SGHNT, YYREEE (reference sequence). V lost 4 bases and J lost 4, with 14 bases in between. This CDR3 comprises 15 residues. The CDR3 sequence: CASSPGGAHNEKLFF. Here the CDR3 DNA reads TGTGCCAGCAGCCCGGGGGGGGCGCATAATGAAAAACTGTTTTTT.

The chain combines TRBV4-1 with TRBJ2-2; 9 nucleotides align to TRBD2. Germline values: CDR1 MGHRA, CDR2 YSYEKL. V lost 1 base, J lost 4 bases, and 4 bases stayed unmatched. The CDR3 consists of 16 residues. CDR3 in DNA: TGCGCCAGCAGCCAAGCTGGCGGGGGGGTCACCGGGGAGCTGTTTTTT. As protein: CASSQAGGGVTGELFF.

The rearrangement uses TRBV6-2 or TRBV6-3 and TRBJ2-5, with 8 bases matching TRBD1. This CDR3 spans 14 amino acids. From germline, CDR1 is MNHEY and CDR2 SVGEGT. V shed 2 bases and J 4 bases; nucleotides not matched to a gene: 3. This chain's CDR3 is CASSYPGGLETQYF. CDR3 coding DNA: TGTGCCAGCAGTTACCCAGGGGGCTTAGAGACCCAGTACTTC.

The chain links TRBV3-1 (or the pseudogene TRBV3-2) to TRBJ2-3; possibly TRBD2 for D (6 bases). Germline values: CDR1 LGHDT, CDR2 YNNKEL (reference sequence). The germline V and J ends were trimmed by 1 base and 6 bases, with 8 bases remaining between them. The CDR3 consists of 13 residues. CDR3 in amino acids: CASSQVGGDTQYF. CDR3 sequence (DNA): TGTGCCAGCAGCCAAGTTGGAGGGGATACGCAGTATTTT.

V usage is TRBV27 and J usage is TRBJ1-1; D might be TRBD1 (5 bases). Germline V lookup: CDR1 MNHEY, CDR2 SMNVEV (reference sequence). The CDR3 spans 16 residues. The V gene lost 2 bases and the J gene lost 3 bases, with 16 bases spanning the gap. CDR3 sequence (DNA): TGTGCCAGCAGTTTAATAGGGCAAGGGGTTGACACTGAAGCTTTCTTT. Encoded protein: CASSLIGQGVDTEAFF.

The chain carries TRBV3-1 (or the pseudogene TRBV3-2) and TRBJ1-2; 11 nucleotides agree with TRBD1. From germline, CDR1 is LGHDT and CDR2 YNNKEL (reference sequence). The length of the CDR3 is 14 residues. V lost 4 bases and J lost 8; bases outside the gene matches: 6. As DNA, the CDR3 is TGTGCCAGCAGCCCCTCGGACAGGGGGCGCGGCTACACCTTC. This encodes CASSPSDRGRGYTF.

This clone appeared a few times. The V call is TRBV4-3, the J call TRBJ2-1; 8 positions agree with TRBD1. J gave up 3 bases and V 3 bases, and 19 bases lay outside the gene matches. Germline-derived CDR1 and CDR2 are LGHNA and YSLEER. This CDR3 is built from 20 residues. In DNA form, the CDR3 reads TGCGCCAGCAGCCAGAAACTCACCATTCCCGGGACAGGAAACTACAATGAGCAGTTCTTC. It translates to CASSQKLTIPGTGNYNEQFF.

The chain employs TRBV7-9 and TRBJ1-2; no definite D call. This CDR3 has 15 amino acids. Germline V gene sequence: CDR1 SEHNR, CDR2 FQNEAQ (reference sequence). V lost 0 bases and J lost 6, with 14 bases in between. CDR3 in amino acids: CASSLALASGHGYTF. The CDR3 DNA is TGTGCCAGCAGCTTAGCGCTGGCCAGTGGGCATGGCTACACCTTC.

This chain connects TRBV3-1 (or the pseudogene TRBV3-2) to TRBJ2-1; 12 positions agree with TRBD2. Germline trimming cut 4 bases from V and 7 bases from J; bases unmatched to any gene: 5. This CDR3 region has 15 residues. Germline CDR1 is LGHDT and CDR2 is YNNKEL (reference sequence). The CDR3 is CASSLLAGGPNEQFF. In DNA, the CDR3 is TGTGCCAGCAGCCTTCTAGCGGGGGGGCCGAATGAGCAGTTCTTC.